The clone carrying this TCR beta chain was seen repeatedly, ten times or more. The antigen remains unidentified. One entry per CDR3 protein results from TCRdb running MiXCR on the 5' RACE reads. The sample records around 300,000 distinct CDR3 sequences, 3.5% to 4.5% being singletons. These data originate in a study of T cells after yellow fever vaccination. Study findings and constraints: The CD4 compartment and the CD8 compartment contained a small share of clonotypes in common. Subsequent to the booster, the majority of primary-vaccination clones reappeared (around 96% CD4, approximately 85% CD8). Abundant clonotypes from the bulk population could get into FACS-sorted repertoires as contaminants. Secondary responses were weaker yet peaked faster, day 5 versus 15.

Trimming cost V 1 base and J 2 bases, with 12 bases left between them. This CDR3 contains 16 residues. Germline CDR1 and CDR2: SGHDT and YYEEEE. The receptor was isolated from a man between 18 and 35 years old who received the YFV17D yellow fever vaccine. The sequencing here drew on PBMCs, taken 15 days after the yellow fever booster vaccination. This chain joins TRBV5-6 and TRBJ2-2, with D perhaps TRBD1 (6 bases). The CDR3 loop is CASSLPRQVNTGELFF. CDR3 bases: TGTGCCAGCAGCTTGCCCCGACAGGTCAACACCGGGGAGCTGTTTTTT.